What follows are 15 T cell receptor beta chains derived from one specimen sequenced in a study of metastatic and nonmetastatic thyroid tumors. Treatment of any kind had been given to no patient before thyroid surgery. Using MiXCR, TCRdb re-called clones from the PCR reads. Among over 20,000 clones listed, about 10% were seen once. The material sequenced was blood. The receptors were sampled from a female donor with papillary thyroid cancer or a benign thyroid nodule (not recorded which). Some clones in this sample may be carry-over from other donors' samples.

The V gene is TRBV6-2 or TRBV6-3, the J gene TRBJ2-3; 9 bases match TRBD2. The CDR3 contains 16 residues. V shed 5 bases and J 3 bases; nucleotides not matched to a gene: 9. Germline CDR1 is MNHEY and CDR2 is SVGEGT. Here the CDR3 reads CASSERIAGETDTQYF. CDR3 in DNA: TGTGCCAGCAGTGAAAGGATAGCGGGAGAGACAGATACGCAGTATTTT.

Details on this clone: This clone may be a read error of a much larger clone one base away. CDR3 DNA sequence: TGCGCCAGCAGCTTTCCTGGGGAGCTGTCTTTT. Translating gives CASSFPGELSF. The V gene is TRBV5-1, the J gene TRBJ2-2, with a weak D call TRBD2 (5 bases). The CDR3 is 11 amino acids. Germline CDR1 and CDR2: SGHRS and YFSETQ.

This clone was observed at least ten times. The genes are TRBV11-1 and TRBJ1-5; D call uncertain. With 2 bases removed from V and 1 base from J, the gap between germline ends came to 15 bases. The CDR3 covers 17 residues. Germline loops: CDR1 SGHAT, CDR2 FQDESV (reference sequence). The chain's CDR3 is CASSLKPGRESNQPQHF. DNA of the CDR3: TGTGCCAGCAGCTTAAAGCCGGGGAGAGAAAGCAATCAGCCCCAGCATTTT. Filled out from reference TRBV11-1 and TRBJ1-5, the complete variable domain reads EAEVAQSPRYKITEKSQAVAFWCDPISGHATLYWYRQILGQGPELLVQFQDESVVDDSQLPKDRFSAERLKGVDSTLKIQPAELGDSAMYLCASSLKPGRESNQPQHFGDGTRLSIL.

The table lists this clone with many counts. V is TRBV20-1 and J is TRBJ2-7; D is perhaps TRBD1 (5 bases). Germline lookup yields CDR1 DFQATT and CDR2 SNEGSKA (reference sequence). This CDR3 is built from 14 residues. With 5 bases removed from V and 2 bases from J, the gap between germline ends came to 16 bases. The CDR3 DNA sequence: TGCAGTGCTCGTGCTTGGGGCAACACCTACGAGCAGTACTTC. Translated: CSARAWGNTYEQYF.

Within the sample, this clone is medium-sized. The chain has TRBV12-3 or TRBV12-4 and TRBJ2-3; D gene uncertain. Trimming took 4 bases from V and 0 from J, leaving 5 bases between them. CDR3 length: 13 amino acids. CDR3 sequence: CASSSSSTDTQYF. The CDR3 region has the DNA TGTGCCAGCAGTTCCTCGAGCACAGATACGCAGTATTTT.

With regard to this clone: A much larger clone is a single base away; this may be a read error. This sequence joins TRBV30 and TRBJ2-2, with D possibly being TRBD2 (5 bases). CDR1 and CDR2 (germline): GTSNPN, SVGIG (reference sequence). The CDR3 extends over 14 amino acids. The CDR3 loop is CAWSKKEITGKLFF. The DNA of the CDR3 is TGTGCCTGGAGTAAAAAGGAGATCACCGGGAAGCTGTTTTTT.

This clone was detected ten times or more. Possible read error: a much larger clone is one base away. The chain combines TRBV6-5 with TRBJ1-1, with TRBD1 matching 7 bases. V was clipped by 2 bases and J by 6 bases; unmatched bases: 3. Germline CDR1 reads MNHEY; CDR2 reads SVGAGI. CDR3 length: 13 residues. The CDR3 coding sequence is TGTGCCAGCAGTTACCCAGACAGGGCTGAAGCTTTCTTT. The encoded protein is CASSYPDRAEAFF.

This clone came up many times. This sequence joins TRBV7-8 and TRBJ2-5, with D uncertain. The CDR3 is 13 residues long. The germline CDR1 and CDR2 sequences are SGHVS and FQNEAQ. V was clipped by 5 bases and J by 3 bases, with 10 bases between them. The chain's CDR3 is CASSRSSKETQYF. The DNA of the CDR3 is TGTGCCAGCAGCCGGTCCAGTAAAGAGACCCAGTACTTC.

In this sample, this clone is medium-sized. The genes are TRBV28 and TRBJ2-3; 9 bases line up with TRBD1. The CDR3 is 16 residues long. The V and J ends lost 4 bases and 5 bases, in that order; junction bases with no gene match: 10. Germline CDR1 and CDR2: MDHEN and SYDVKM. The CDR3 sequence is CASSYSGTGSGDTQYF. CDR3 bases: TGTGCCAGCAGTTACTCCGGGACAGGGAGTGGAGATACGCAGTATTTT.

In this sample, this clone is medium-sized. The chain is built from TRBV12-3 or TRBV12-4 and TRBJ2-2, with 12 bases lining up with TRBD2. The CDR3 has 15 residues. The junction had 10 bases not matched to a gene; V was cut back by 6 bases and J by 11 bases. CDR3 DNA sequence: TGTGCCAGCAGACGACTAGCGGGGGACTTAGTAGAGCTGTTTTTT. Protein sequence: CASRRLAGDLVELFF.

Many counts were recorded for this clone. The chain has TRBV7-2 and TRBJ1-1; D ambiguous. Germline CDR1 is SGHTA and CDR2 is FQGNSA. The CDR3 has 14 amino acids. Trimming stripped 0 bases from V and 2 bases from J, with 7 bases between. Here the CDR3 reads CASSLALGNTEAFF. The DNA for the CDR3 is TGTGCCAGCAGCTTAGCATTGGGAAACACTGAAGCTTTCTTT.

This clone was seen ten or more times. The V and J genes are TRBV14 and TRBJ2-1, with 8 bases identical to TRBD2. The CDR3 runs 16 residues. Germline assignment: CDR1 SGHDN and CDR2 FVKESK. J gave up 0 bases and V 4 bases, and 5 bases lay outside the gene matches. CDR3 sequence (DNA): TGTGCCAGCAGCCCCTCTAGCGGGTCCTCCTACAATGAGCAGTTCTTC. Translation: CASSPSSGSSYNEQFF.

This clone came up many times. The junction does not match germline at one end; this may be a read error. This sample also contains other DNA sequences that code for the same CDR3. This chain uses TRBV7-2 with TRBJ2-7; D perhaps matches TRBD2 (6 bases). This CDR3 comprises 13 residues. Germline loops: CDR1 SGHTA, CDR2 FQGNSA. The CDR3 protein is CASSLGLRYEQYF. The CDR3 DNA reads TGCGCCAGCAGCTTGGGACTGCGCTACGAGCAGTACTTC.

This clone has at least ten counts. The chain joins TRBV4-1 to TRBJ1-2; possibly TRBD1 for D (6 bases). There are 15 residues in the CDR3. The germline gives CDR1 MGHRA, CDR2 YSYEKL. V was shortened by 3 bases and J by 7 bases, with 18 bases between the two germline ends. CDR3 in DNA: TGCGCCAGCAGCCAGACGCTAGGGGGGTCGCTTGGCTACACCTTC. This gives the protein CASSQTLGGSLGYTF.

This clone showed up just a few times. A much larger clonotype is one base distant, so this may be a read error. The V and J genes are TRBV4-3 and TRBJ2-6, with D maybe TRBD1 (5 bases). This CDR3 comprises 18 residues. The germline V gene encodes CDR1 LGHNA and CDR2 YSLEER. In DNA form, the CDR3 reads TGCGCCAGCAGCCAAGTTGAGTTAGGAGCCTCTGGGGCCAACGTCCTGGCTTTC. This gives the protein CASSQVELGASGANVLAF.